One TCR beta chain is described in this entry. Its target antigen remains unknown. This sample is part of a study of monozygotic twins with inflammatory bowel disease (dated by TCRdb to the late 2010s). Regarding the study in general: In total, around 28 monozygotic twin pairs made up the full study: 19 Danish pairs, all IBD-discordant, plus nine German pairs, of which four were IBD-concordant and five were IBD-discordant. Within discordant pairs, disease-associated traits were sought mainly by comparing IBD patients with their genetically identical healthy co-twins. Each individual had, on average, about 151 000 unique TCRalpha sequences and 181 000 unique TCRbeta sequences available for analysis. What the authors observed across the whole study: Fewer clonotypes were shared with other individuals by IBD patients than by healthy twins, most markedly in patients showing signs of disease activity. Measured by the inverse Simpson index, TCRbeta repertoire diversity was lower in IBD patients than in their healthy co-twins. Background noise and inter-individual variability may have been introduced into the repertoires by the differing immunosuppressive treatments among patients. No single strong signal or clonotype linked to IBD turned up in the results, so the idea that one exists was not supported. Concordant and discordant twins showed no difference in repertoire similarity, possibly because of limited statistical power. Different T cell subtypes could not be distinguished in the analysis.

An approximately 2.6 ml peripheral blood sample was drawn into PAXgene tubes per donor and stored at -80°C. Total RNA was isolated from whole blood with the PAXgene blood miRNA kit on an automated QIAcube, without T cell sorting. Peripheral blood from monozygotic twin pairs concordant or discordant for inflammatory bowel disease was subjected to deep TCRalpha and TCRbeta repertoire profiling with unique molecular barcoding. Smoking habits were recorded for all twin pairs, and individuals were classified as current, former or never smokers. Libraries were constructed by 5' RACE. Each TCR library was prepared from around 3,400 ng of total RNA. For each sample, cDNA was synthesized in eight separate reactions using SMARTScribe reverse transcriptase. During cDNA synthesis, template switching introduced unique molecular identifiers that contained a 6-nucleotide sample barcode. TCRalpha and TCRbeta cDNA was amplified by two nested PCRs of approximately 17 and 9 cycles, with bead purification after each PCR. Before amplification, the cDNA was treated with uracil DNA-glycosylase and purified using the QIAquick PCR purification kit. In the second PCR, Illumina TruSeq-compatible adapters and sample-specific barcodes were added. TapeStation and Qubit were used to check library quality and concentration, and 4.5 to 5 ng of each library was pooled. The pooled libraries were sequenced with 2 x 100 bp reads and custom sequencing primers on an Illumina HiSeq2500 single-index Rapid Run. Per the original workflow: UMI-based consensus assembly with MiGEC version 1.2.6 was used to correct PCR and sequencing errors. MiXCR version 2.1.1 was used to carry out V(D)J alignment, clonotype assembly and CDR3 extraction. Normalisation of gene usage, clonotype sharing and MAIT/NKT TCR abundance was achieved by analysing the top 1000, 10 000 and 20 000 clonotypes per sample. After downsampling to 27 000 UMIs, diversity was calculated as the inverse Simpson index using the vegan R package. Paired Mann-Whitney U tests were applied to discordant twin pairs, and Benjamini-Hochberg correction was used for multiple testing. After TCRdb reprocessed the reads, each CDR3 protein sequence was kept as one row, without DNA. These V and J calls derive from TCRdb rather than the authors' analysis. The table kept for this sample lists roughly 300,000 distinct CDR3 sequences. In total, the top ten clones hold 5.6% of the sample.

The specimen sequenced was blood. This clonotype was sampled from a human donor with ulcerative colitis or Crohn's disease, or a healthy co-twin of an affected twin (not recorded which).

The CDR3 reads as follows: CSVEGGISYEQYF. The V and J genes are TRBV29-1 and TRBJ2-7. Spanning cysteine to phenylalanine, the CDR3 consists of 13 amino acids. DNA was not recorded. The CDR1 and CDR2 encoded by the germline V gene are SQVTM and ANQGSEA.